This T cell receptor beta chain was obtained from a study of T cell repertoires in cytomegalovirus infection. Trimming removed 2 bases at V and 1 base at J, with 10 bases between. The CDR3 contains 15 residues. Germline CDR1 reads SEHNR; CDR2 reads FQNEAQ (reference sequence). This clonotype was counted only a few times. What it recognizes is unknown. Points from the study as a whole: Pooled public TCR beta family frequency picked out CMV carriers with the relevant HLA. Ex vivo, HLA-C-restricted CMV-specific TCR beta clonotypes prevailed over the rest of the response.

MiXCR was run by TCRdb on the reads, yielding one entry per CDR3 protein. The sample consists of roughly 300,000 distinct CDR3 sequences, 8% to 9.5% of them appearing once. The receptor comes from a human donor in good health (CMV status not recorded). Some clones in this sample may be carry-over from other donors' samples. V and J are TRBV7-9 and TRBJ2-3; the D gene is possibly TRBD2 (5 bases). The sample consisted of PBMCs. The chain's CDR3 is CASSLFNSGTDTQYF. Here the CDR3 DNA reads TGTGCCAGCAGCTTATTTAATAGCGGCACAGATACGCAGTATTTT.